This T cell receptor beta chain derives from a study of blood T cell repertoires in COVID-19. Per the original data handling: It was from reference gene primer amplification that nucleated cell counts were estimated. Produced via immunoSEQ multiplex PCR; TCRdb's table is partial and in-frame only. V and J calls and clone size are those listed in that table; D and trimming were worked out from the DNA. The data show about 130,000 clones, around nine tenths seen once. CDR3 length: 11 amino acids. V shed 5 bases and J 8 bases; nucleotides not matched to a gene: 3. The germline V gene encodes CDR1 DFQATT and CDR2 SNEGSKA (reference sequence).

The material sequenced was peripheral blood. This TCR was recovered from a man in his 60s with COVID-19, enrolled during active disease. The V gene is TRBV20-1, the J gene TRBJ1-2; 9 positions agree with TRBD1. The DNA of the CDR3 is TGCAGTGCTGGGACAGGGAGAGGCTACACCTTC. This translates into CSAGTGRGYTF.